This T cell receptor (beta chain) originates from a study of T cell repertoires in cytomegalovirus infection. Germline trimming cut 2 bases from V and 3 bases from J; bases unmatched to any gene: 7. The CDR3 extends over 15 amino acids. Germline V gene sequence: CDR1 LGHDT, CDR2 YNNKEL (reference sequence). TCRdb reprocessed the reads via MiXCR and lists one record per CDR3 protein. Of under 150,000 distinct CDR3 sequences in the sample, 7.5% to 9% are singletons; the top ten hold roughly 9.1%. The sample taken for sequencing was PBMCs. This clonotype was obtained from a human donor in good health (CMV status not recorded). Some clones in this sample may be carry-over from other donors' samples. The chain couples TRBV3-1 to TRBJ2-7, with TRBD2 matching over 7 bases. CDR3 coding DNA: TGTGCCAGCAGCCAAAAAACGCGGGGGAACTACGAGCAGTACTTC. The encoded protein is CASSQKTRGNYEQYF.